This note documents a single T cell receptor beta chain sequence. Assay: immunoSEQ multiplex PCR; the TCRdb copy retains only in-frame clones and omits some. The table lists about 220,000 clones, just under 95% of them singletons. After removal of 0 bases from V and 5 bases from J, the junction contained 3 bases not matched to a gene. Germline V lookup: CDR1 MNHEY, CDR2 SMNVEV (reference sequence). There are 14 residues in the CDR3. This sample is drawn from a study of control samples from healthy donors and cancer patients. This sequence originates from a man aged 50 to 60 in good health. Specimen: blood. The J gene is TRBJ2-7, the V gene TRBV27; 8 bases match TRBD1. In nucleotides, the CDR3 is TGTGCCAGCAGTTTATCCAGGGGGCTCAACGAGCAGTACTTC. Its translation is CASSLSRGLNEQYF.